This T cell receptor beta chain was captured by sequencing in a study of regulatory T cells in long-lasting Graves disease. Findings and caveats of the study: Persistent disease favored TRBV28, TRBJ1-2 and TRBJ2-5.

Time point denoted: newly diagnosed GD, antithyroid drugs for less than 3 months. PBMC-extracted RNA yielded the TCR library. HTBI primers from iRepertoire and Arm-PCR of CDR3 regions yielded the TCR beta libraries. One entry per CDR3 protein results from TCRdb running MiXCR on the multiplex PCR reads. This sample has a few hundred thousand distinct CDR3 sequences, with approximately 12% found just once. The table lists this clonotype with many counts. Its antigen is still unknown. The CDR3 has 13 residues. With V trimmed by 8 bases and J by 4 bases, 5 bases remained unmatched. Germline V lookup: CDR1 MDHEN, CDR2 SYDVKM. These same data were also listed under a study on T cells in Graves' hyperthyroidism and ophthalmopathy.

The rearrangement uses TRBV28 and TRBJ2-1; 7 bases line up with TRBD1. This clonotype originated in a woman between 18 and 29 years old with Graves disease. This sample comprised peripheral blood mononuclear cells (PBMCs), obtained at new diagnosis, from a patient treated with antithyroid drugs. In nucleotides, the CDR3 is TGTGCCAGCCTCGGGACAGAGTACAATGAGCAGTTCTTC. Its protein is CASLGTEYNEQFF. Based on the CDR3 plus reference TRBV28 and TRBJ2-1, the full variable domain is DVKVTQSSRYLVKRTGEKVFLECVQDMDHENMFWYRQDPGLGLRLIYFSYDVKMKEKGDIPEGYSVSREKKERFSLILESASTNQTSMYLCASLGTEYNEQFFGPGTRLTVL.